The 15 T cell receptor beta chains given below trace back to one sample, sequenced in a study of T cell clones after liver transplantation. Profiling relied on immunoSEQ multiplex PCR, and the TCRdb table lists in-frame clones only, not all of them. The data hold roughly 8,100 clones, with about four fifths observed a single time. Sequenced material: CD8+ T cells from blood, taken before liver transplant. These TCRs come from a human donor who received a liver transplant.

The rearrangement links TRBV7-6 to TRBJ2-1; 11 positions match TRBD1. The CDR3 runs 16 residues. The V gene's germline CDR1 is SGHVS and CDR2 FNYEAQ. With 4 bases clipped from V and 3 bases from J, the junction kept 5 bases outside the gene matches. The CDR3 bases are TGTGCCAGCAGCTCCTCCGGGACAGGGGGCTACAATGAGCAGTTCTTC. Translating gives CASSSSGTGGYNEQFF.

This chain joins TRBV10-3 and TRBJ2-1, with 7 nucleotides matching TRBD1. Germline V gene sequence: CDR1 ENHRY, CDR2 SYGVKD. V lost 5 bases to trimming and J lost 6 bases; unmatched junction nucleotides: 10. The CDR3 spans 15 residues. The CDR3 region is CAISQTDRATNEQFF. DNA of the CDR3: TGTGCCATCAGTCAAACCGACAGGGCCACCAATGAGCAGTTCTTC.

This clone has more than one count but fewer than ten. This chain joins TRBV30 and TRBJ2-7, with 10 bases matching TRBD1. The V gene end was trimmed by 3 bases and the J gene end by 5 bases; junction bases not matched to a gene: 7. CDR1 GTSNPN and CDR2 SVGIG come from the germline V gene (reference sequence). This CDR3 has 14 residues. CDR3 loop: CAWSPGQGHHEQYF. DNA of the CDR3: TGTGCCTGGAGCCCGGGACAGGGGCACCACGAGCAGTACTTC.

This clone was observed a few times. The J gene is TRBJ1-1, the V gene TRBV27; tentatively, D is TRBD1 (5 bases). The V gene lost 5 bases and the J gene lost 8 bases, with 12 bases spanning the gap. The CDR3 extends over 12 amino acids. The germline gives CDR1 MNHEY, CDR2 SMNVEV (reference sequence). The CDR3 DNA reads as TGTGCCAGCAGTAACTACAGGCAGGAAGCTTTCTTT. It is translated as CASSNYRQEAFF.

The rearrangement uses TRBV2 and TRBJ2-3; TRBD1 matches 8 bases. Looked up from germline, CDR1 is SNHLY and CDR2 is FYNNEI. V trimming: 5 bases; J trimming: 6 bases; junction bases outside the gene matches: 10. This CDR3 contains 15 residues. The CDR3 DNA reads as TGTGCCAGCAGTTATACCGGACAGGGTTCCGATACGCAGTATTTT. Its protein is CASSYTGQGSDTQYF.

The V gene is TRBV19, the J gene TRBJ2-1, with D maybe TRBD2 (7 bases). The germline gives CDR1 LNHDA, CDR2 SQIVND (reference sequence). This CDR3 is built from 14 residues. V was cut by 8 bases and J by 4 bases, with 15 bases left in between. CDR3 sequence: CASGWGGLYNEQFF. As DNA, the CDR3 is TGTGCCAGTGGTTGGGGGGGCCTATACAATGAGCAGTTCTTC.

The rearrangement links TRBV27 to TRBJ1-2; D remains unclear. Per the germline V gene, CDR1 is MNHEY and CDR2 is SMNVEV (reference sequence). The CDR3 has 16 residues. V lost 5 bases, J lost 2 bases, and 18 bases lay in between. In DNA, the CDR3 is TGTGCCAGCAGTCCTCCCTTCAGAAAAGTCAACTATGGCTACACCTTC. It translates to CASSPPFRKVNYGYTF.

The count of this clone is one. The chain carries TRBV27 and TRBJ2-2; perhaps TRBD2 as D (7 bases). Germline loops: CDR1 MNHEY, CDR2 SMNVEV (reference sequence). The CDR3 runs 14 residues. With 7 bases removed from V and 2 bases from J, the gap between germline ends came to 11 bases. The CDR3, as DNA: TGTGCCAGCATAAGGGGGGGCAACACCGGGGAGCTGTTTTTT. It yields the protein CASIRGGNTGELFF.

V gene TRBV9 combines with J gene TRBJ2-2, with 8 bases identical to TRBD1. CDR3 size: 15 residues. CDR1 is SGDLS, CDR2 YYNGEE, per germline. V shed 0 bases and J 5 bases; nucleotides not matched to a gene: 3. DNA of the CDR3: TGTGCCAGCAGCGTAGACACAGGGGGGACCGGGGAGCTGTTTTTT. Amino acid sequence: CASSVDTGGTGELFF.

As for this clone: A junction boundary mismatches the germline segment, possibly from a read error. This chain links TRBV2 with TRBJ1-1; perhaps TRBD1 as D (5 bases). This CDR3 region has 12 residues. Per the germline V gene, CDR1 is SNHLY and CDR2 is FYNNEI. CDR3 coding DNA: TGTGCCAGCAGACACAGGCACACTGAAGATTTCTTT. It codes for CASRHRHTEDFF.

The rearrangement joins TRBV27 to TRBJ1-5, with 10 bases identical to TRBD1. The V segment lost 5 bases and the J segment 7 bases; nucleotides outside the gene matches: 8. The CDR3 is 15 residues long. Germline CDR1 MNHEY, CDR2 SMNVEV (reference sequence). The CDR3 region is CASSISGTGEQPQHF. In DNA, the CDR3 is TGTGCCAGCAGTATCTCCGGGACAGGGGAACAGCCCCAGCATTTT.

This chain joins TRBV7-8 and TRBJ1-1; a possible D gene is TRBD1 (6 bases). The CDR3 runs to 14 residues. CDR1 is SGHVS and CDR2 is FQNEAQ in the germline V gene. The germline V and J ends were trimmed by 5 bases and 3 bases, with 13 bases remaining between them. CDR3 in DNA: TGTGCCAGCAGCGTATCAGGGGTCTACACTGAAGCTTTCTTT. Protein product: CASSVSGVYTEAFF. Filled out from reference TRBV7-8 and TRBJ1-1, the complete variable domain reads GAGVSQSPRYKVAKRGQDVALRCDPISGHVSLFWYQQALGQGPEFLTYFQNEAQLDKSGLPSDRFFAERPEGSVSTLKIQRTQQEDSAVYLCASSVSGVYTEAFFGQGTRLTVV.

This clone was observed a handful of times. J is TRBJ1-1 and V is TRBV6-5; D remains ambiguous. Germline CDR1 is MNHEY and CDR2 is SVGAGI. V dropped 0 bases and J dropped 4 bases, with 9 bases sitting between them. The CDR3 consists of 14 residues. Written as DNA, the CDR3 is TGTGCCAGCAGTTACTCGGGAGGGATCACTGAAGCTTTCTTT. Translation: CASSYSGGITEAFF.

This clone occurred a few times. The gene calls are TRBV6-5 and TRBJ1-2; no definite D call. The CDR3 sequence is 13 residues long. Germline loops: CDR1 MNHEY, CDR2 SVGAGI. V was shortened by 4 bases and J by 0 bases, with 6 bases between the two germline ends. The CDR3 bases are TGTGCCAGCAGTTTAAGAGCTAACTATGGCTACACCTTC. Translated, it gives CASSLRANYGYTF.

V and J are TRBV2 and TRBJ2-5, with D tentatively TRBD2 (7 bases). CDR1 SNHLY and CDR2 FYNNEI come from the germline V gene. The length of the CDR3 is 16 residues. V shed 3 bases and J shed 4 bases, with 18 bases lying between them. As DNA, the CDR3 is TGTGCCAGCAGTGATGGGGGGGCTGAATTAGGAGAGACCCAGTACTTC. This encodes CASSDGGAELGETQYF.